These 23 T cell receptor beta chains originate from one sample sequenced in a study of post-analysis software for immune sequencing data. The study, taken as a whole, reports: TRBV5-6, TRBV5-1 and TRBV20-1 were among four or five TRBV segments more frequent in patients than controls.

Unique molecular identifiers tagged the TCR beta cDNA libraries. Each CDR3 protein is one row after TCRdb ran MiXCR on the PCR reads. This repertoire shows 740,000 or so distinct CDR3 sequences, 53% found once; its top ten account for approximately 4.4%. No antigen has been assigned to these receptors. Input material: blood. These receptors were taken from a girl aged 10-17 years with multiple sclerosis.

The chain joins TRBV29-1 to TRBJ2-2, with a tentative D call TRBD1 (5 bases). The length of the CDR3 is 13 residues. From germline, CDR1 is SQVTM and CDR2 ANQGSEA. Between the trimmed V and J ends, which lost 6 bases and 2 bases, there was a span of 10 bases. The CDR3 region is CSVDRDNTGELFF. DNA for the CDR3: TGCAGCGTAGACAGAGATAACACCGGGGAGCTGTTTTTT.

The chain carries TRBV5-6 and TRBJ2-7, with D tentatively TRBD1 (6 bases). The length of the CDR3 is 14 residues. Trimming stripped 7 bases from V and 7 bases from J, with 21 bases between. CDR1 and CDR2 (germline): SGHDT, YYEEEE. This CDR3 is CASSAGTPLNEQYF. Written as DNA, the CDR3 is TGTGCCAGCTCCGCCGGGACACCCTTGAATGAGCAGTACTTC.

The chain links TRBV5-1 to TRBJ2-1, with TRBD2 identical over 15 bases. CDR3 size: 16 residues. The J segment lost 6 bases and the V segment lost 0 bases, leaving 1 base of the junction unmatched. Germline CDR1 is SGHRS and CDR2 is YFSETQ. The CDR3 loop reads CASSLGTSGGGNEQFF. DNA for the CDR3: TGCGCCAGCAGCTTGGGGACTAGCGGGGGGGGCAATGAGCAGTTCTTC.

The table lists this clonotype with many counts. The chain uses TRBV6-5 and TRBJ1-2; 8 bases line up with TRBD1. The CDR3 length is 13 residues. J was trimmed by 2 bases and V by 6 bases; bases with no gene match: 2. Germline assignment: CDR1 MNHEY and CDR2 SVGAGI. CDR3 nucleotides: TGTGCCAGCAGCCGGACAGGGAACTATGGCTACACCTTC. Protein sequence: CASSRTGNYGYTF.

The chain uses TRBV5-5 and TRBJ1-1, with no clear D. This CDR3 contains 15 residues. In germline, CDR1 is SGHKS, CDR2 YYEKEE (reference sequence). Deletions cut 1 base from V and 3 bases from J, with 13 bases between. The CDR3 sequence is CASSLTVPEDTEAFF. The CDR3 nucleotides are TGTGCCAGCAGCTTGACAGTCCCCGAGGACACTGAAGCTTTCTTT.

This chain joins TRBV3-1 and TRBJ1-1, with D possibly matching TRBD1 (5 bases). Deletions cut 1 base from V and 1 base from J, with 10 bases between. This CDR3 contains 15 residues. Germline loops: CDR1 LGHDT, CDR2 YNNKEL (reference sequence). DNA of the CDR3: TGTGCCAGCAGCCAAGGGCCAGGGCGGAACACTGAAGCTTTCTTT. It encodes CASSQGPGRNTEAFF. Variable domain in full (rest from reference TRBV3-1 and TRBJ1-1): DTAVSQTPKYLVTQMGNDKSIKCEQNLGHDTMYWYKQDSKKFLKIMFSYNNKELIINETVPNRFSPKSPDKAHLNLHINSLELGDSAVYFCASSQGPGRNTEAFFGQGTRLTVV.

CDR3 amino acids: CSVEDRRPKTQYF. The DNA for the CDR3 is TGCAGCGTTGAAGATCGGCGGCCAAAGACCCAGTACTTC. The chain links TRBV29-1 to TRBJ2-5; D is unresolved. This CDR3 spans 13 amino acids. Trimming pared 0 bases from V and 6 bases from J, leaving 11 bases between. Germline values: CDR1 SQVTM, CDR2 ANQGSEA. Full variable domain (remainder filled in from reference TRBV29-1 and TRBJ2-5): SAVISQKPSRDICQRGTSLTIQCQVDSQVTMMFWYRQQPGQSLTLIATANQGSEATYESGFVIDKFPISRPNLTFSTLTVSNMSPEDSSIYLCSVEDRRPKTQYFGPGTRLLVL.

V usage is TRBV14 and J usage is TRBJ1-1; D uncertain. Germline CDR1 reads SGHDN; CDR2 reads FVKESK. The CDR3 consists of 15 residues. Trimming cost V 1 base and J 1 base, with 10 bases left between them. CDR3 protein: CASSQGWHPNTEAFF. In nucleotides, the CDR3 is TGTGCCAGCAGCCAAGGTTGGCACCCGAACACTGAAGCTTTCTTT.

The chain carries TRBV18 and TRBJ1-2, with 8 bases fitting TRBD1. The CDR3 contains 14 residues. Germline CDR1 reads KGHSH; CDR2 reads LQKENI. With 3 bases clipped from V and 5 bases from J, the junction kept 5 bases outside the gene matches. CDR3 residues: CASSPTGDFYGYTF. The CDR3 DNA reads as TGTGCCAGCTCACCGACAGGGGACTTTTATGGCTACACCTTC.

This clonotype has a handful of counts. The V and J genes are TRBV6-5 and TRBJ2-4, with D possibly matching TRBD2 (5 bases). The last part of the DNA fits TRBJ2-7 better; the J call may be wrong. The CDR3 sequence is 12 residues long. Germline CDR1 is MNHEY and CDR2 is SVGAGI. CDR3: CASTVPSGEQYF. DNA of the CDR3: TGTGCCAGCACCGTACCGAGCGGCGAGCAGTACTTC.

This rearrangement joins TRBV6-6 to TRBJ2-7; a possible D gene is TRBD1 (6 bases). Between the trimmed V and J ends, which lost 4 bases and 2 bases, there was a span of 15 bases. The CDR3 sequence is 15 residues long. Germline-derived CDR1 and CDR2 are MNHNY and SVGAGI (reference sequence). The CDR3 loop reads CASSFSGAAAYEQYF. CDR3 DNA sequence: TGTGCCAGCAGTTTCTCAGGGGCCGCTGCCTACGAGCAGTACTTC.

This clonotype has just a few counts. The chain carries TRBV20-1 and TRBJ2-5, with 10 bases fitting TRBD2. The V segment lost 6 bases and the J segment 5 bases; nucleotides outside the gene matches: 9. Germline values: CDR1 DFQATT, CDR2 SNEGSKA (reference sequence). The CDR3 sequence is 14 residues long. This CDR3 is CSAWRTSGGETQYF. CDR3 coding DNA: TGCAGTGCCTGGAGGACTAGCGGAGGCGAGACCCAGTACTTC.

The chain is built from TRBV9 and TRBJ2-5; D is perhaps TRBD2 (5 bases). The CDR3 consists of 17 residues. V was shortened by 4 bases and J by 2 bases, with 21 bases between the two germline ends. Looked up from germline, CDR1 is SGDLS and CDR2 is YYNGEE. For the CDR3, the DNA is TGTGCCAGCAGCTCCTCTAAAGGGAGAGAACGGCAAGAGACCCAGTACTTC. This encodes CASSSSKGRERQETQYF. The variable domain in full, with the rest retrieved from reference TRBV9 and TRBJ2-5, is DSGVTQTPKHLITATGQRVTLRCSPRSGDLSVYWYQQSLDQGLQFLIQYYNGEERAKGNILERFSAQQFPDLHSELNLSSLELGDSALYFCASSSSKGRERQETQYFGPGTRLLVL.

This chain uses TRBV20-1 with TRBJ2-7, with D possibly being TRBD2 (5 bases). The CDR3 has 15 residues. V lost 1 base and J lost 5, with 18 bases in between. CDR1 DFQATT and CDR2 SNEGSKA come from the germline V gene (reference sequence). The CDR3 DNA sequence: TGCAGTGCTAGAGTACGCGGGCCTGTAATACACGAGCAGTACTTC. Translation gives CSARVRGPVIHEQYF.

This clonotype was seen just once. The V and J genes are TRBV18 and TRBJ2-4, with 11 positions matching TRBD1. The better agreement between TRBJ2-7 and the DNA end casts doubt on the J call. Germline lookup yields CDR1 KGHSH and CDR2 LQKENI. The length of the CDR3 is 16 residues. CDR3 nucleotide sequence: TGTGCCAGCTCACTACAGGCCGGGACAGGGGGCTACGAGCAGTACTTC. This translates into CASSLQAGTGGYEQYF.

V gene TRBV9 combines with J gene TRBJ2-7; D ambiguous. Trimming left V 0 bases short and J 2 bases short, with 9 bases between. The V gene's germline CDR1 is SGDLS and CDR2 YYNGEE. The CDR3 contains 14 residues. The chain's CDR3 is CASSVGALTYEQYF. In DNA form, the CDR3 reads TGTGCCAGCAGCGTAGGTGCTCTTACCTACGAGCAGTACTTC.

This clonotype was seen a few times. The gene calls are TRBV10-3 and TRBJ1-2; D is uncertain. The length of the CDR3 is 18 residues. V lost 0 bases and J lost 3, with 20 bases in between. Germline CDR1 is ENHRY and CDR2 is SYGVKD. The chain's CDR3 is CAISESRVLVPRYYGYTF. The CDR3, as DNA: TGTGCCATCAGTGAGTCAAGGGTCTTAGTGCCGCGGTACTATGGCTACACCTTC.

In the case of this clonotype: A read error may account for a junction end that differs from germline. V usage is TRBV5-1 and J usage is TRBJ2-7, with unresolved D. Germline values: CDR1 SGHRS, CDR2 YFSETQ. This CDR3 region has 12 residues. The CDR3 DNA sequence: TGCGCCAGCAGCTTGGGACTTTACGGGCAGTACTTC. This translates into CASSLGLYGQYF.

V is TRBV5-1 and J is TRBJ2-7; D might be TRBD1 or TRBD2, each matching 5 bases. From germline, CDR1 is SGHRS and CDR2 YFSETQ. The CDR3 contains 15 residues. The V and J ends lost 3 bases and 0 bases respectively, with 13 bases between them. DNA of the CDR3: TGCGCCAGCAGCTCCGGGACGGTAAACTCCTACGAGCAGTACTTC. It yields the protein CASSSGTVNSYEQYF.

The chain carries TRBV6-6 and TRBJ1-2, with 7 bases identical to TRBD1. The CDR3 length is 15 residues. Germline CDR1 MNHNY, CDR2 SVGAGI (reference sequence). Unmatched junction bases numbered 14, after V lost 5 bases and J lost 8 bases. The CDR3 coding sequence is TGTGCCAGCAGTCGAGGAATCAGGGGGTTGTTGGGCTACACCTTC. Amino acids: CASSRGIRGLLGYTF.

The J gene is TRBJ2-1, the V gene TRBV20-1; D uncertain. The CDR3 is 12 amino acids. Trimming took off 3 bases at V and 7 bases at J, with 10 bases between the two ends. Germline CDR1 reads DFQATT; CDR2 reads SNEGSKA (reference sequence). CDR3: CSASQQVNEQFF. The CDR3 DNA reads as TGCAGTGCTAGTCAGCAGGTGAATGAGCAGTTCTTC.

The V and J genes are TRBV5-1 and TRBJ2-5; 9 nucleotides agree with TRBD1. Germline CDR1 reads SGHRS; CDR2 reads YFSETQ. Unmatched junction bases numbered 9, after V lost 4 bases and J lost 5 bases. This CDR3 is 15 amino acids long. The chain's CDR3 is CASSPGDRGEETQYF. In DNA form, the CDR3 reads TGCGCCAGCAGCCCCGGTGACAGGGGGGAGGAGACCCAGTACTTC.

The rearrangement links TRBV20-1 to TRBJ1-2; D not resolved. Trimming removed 5 bases at V and 8 bases at J, with 12 bases between. Per the germline V gene, CDR1 is DFQATT and CDR2 is SNEGSKA (reference sequence). The CDR3 is 11 amino acids. The CDR3 loop reads CSAPKGGGYTF. The CDR3 nucleotides read TGCAGTGCTCCAAAGGGCGGGGGCTACACCTTC.